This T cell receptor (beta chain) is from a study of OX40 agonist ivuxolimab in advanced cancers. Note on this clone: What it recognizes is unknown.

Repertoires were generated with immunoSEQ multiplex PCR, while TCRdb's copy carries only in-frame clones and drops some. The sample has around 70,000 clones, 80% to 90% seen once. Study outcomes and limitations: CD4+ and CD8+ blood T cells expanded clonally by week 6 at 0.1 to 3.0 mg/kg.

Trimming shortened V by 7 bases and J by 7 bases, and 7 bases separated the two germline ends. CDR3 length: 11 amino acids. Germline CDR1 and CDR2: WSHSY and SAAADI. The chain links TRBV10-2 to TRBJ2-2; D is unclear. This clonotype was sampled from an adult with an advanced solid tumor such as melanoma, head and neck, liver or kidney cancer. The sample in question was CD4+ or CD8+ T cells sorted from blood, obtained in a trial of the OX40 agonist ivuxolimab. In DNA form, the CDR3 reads TGCGCCAGCACTGGGGACGGGGAGCTGTTTTTT. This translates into CASTGDGELFF.